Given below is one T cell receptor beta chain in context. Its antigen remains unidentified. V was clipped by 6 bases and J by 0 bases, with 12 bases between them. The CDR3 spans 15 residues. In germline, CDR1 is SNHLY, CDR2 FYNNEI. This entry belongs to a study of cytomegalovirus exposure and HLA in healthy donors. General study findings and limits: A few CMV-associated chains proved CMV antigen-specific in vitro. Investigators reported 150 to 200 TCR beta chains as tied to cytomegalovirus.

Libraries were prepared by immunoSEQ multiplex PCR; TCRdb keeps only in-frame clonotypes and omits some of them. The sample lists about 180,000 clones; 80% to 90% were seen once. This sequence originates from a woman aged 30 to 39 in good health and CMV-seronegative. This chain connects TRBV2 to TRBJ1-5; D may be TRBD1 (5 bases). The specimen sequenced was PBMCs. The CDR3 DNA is TGTGCCAGCAGGTATGACAGATATAGCAATCAGCCCCAGCATTTT. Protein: CASRYDRYSNQPQHF.